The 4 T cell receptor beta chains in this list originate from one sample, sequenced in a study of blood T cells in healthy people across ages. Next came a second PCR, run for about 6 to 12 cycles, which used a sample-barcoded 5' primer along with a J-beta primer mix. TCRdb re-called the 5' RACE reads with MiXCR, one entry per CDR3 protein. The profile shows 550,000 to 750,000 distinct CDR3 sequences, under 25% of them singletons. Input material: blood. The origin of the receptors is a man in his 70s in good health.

This CDR3 is CAWSPTTGSGYTF. CDR3 nucleotide sequence: TGTGCCTGGAGTCCAACGACAGGGAGCGGCTACACCTTC. The V and J genes are TRBV30 and TRBJ1-2; 7 positions agree with TRBD1. CDR3 length equals 13 residues. Losses at the gene ends were 2 bases for V and 8 bases for J; bases not matched to a gene: 8. Germline V lookup: CDR1 GTSNPN, CDR2 SVGIG (reference sequence).

CDR3 region: CASSYSRSSVRDEQFF. The DNA of the CDR3 is TGTGCCAGCAGTTACTCGCGGAGTAGCGTGAGGGATGAGCAGTTCTTC. The chain employs TRBV6-2 or TRBV6-3 and TRBJ2-5; D possibly corresponds to TRBD2 (5 bases). The DNA end favors TRBJ2-1, so the J call may be wrong. This CDR3 has 16 residues. Per the germline V gene, CDR1 is MNHEY and CDR2 is SVGEGT.

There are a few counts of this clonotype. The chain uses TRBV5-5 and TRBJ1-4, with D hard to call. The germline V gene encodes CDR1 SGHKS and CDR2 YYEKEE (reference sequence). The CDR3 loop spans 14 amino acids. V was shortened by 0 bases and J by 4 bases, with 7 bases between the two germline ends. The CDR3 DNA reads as TGTGCCAGCAGCTTGGGTTCACATAATGAAAAACTGTTTTTT. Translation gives CASSLGSHNEKLFF.

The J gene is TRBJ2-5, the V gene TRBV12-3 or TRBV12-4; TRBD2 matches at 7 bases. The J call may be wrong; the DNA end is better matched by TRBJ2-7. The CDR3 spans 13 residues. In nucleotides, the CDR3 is TGTGCCAGCAGTTGGACTAGCTCCTACGAGCAGTACTTC. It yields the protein CASSWTSSYEQYF.